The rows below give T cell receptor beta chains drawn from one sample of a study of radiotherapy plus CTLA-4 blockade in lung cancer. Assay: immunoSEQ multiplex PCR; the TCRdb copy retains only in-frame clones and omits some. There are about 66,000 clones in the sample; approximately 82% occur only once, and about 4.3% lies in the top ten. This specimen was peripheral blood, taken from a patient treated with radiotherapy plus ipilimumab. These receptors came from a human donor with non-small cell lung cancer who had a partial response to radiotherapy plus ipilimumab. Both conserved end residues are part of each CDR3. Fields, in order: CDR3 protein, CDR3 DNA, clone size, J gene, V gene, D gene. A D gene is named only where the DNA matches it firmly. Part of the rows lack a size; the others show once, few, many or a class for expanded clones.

cdr3_aa: CASSHIQGATNEKLFF
cdr3_nt: TGTGCCAGCAGCCATATACAGGGGGCAACTAATGAAAAACTGTTTTTT
clone_size: .
j_call: TRBJ1-4
v_call: TRBV14
d_call: TRBD1

cdr3_aa: CASSQGQGGTYEQYF
cdr3_nt: TGTGCCAGCAGCCAAGGACAGGGGGGGACCTACGAGCAGTACTTC
clone_size: .
j_call: TRBJ2-7
v_call: TRBV14
d_call: TRBD1

cdr3_aa: CASTSGTGPYNEQFF
cdr3_nt: TGTGCCAGCACTTCCGGGACAGGGCCCTACAATGAGCAGTTCTTC
clone_size: .
j_call: TRBJ2-1
v_call: TRBV2
d_call: TRBD1

cdr3_aa: CASSPDPGLANYGYTF
cdr3_nt: TGTGCCAGCAGCCCAGACCCGGGACTTGCAAACTATGGCTACACCTTC
clone_size: .
j_call: TRBJ1-2
v_call: TRBV28
d_call: .

cdr3_aa: CASSLGPLSGDYNEQFF
cdr3_nt: TGCGCCAGCAGCTTGGGTCCCCTCAGCGGGGATTACAATGAGCAGTTCTTC
clone_size: .
j_call: TRBJ2-1
v_call: TRBV5-1
d_call: TRBD2

cdr3_aa: CASSRTGDEQYF
cdr3_nt: TGTGCCAGCAGCCGGACAGGGGACGAGCAGTACTTC
clone_size: once
j_call: TRBJ2-7
v_call: TRBV11-3
d_call: TRBD1

cdr3_aa: CASSLPPGQPNTGELFF
cdr3_nt: TGTGCCAGCAGCTTGCCACCGGGACAGCCGAACACCGGGGAGCTGTTTTTT
clone_size: .
j_call: TRBJ2-2
v_call: TRBV7-9
d_call: TRBD1

cdr3_aa: CASSLDPLTVQYF
cdr3_nt: TGTGCCAGCAGCTTAGATCCCCTAACTGTGCAGTACTTC
clone_size: .
j_call: TRBJ2-5
v_call: TRBV11-3
d_call: .

cdr3_aa: CASSVGVREGYYNEQFF
cdr3_nt: TGTGCCAGCAGCGTAGGAGTCCGGGAGGGTTACTACAATGAGCAGTTCTTC
clone_size: .
j_call: TRBJ2-1
v_call: TRBV9
d_call: TRBD2

cdr3_aa: CASSPGQGLSYEQYF
cdr3_nt: TGCGCCAGCAGCCCGGGACAGGGTCTCTCCTACGAGCAGTACTTC
clone_size: few
j_call: TRBJ2-7
v_call: TRBV4-1
d_call: TRBD1

cdr3_aa: CASSSTGGSYEQYF
cdr3_nt: TGCGCCAGCAGCTCAACAGGGGGGTCCTACGAGCAGTACTTC
clone_size: once
j_call: TRBJ2-7
v_call: TRBV5-1
d_call: TRBD1

cdr3_aa: CASSLSFLREDDEQYF
cdr3_nt: TGTGCCAGCAGTTTATCGTTTTTGCGGGAGGATGACGAGCAGTACTTC
clone_size: .
j_call: TRBJ2-7
v_call: TRBV27
d_call: TRBD2